This T cell receptor (beta chain) was identified during a study of kidney transplant recipient with SARS-CoV-2 infection. The germline V gene has CDR1 SGHNT and CDR2 YENEEA. The CDR3 runs to 16 residues. V lost 4 bases, J lost 0 bases, and 6 bases stayed unmatched. One entry per CDR3 protein results from TCRdb running MiXCR on the reads. The sample has 200,000 to 250,000 distinct CDR3 sequences; about 30% are singletons. At least ten counts were recorded for this clonotype. The J gene is TRBJ1-2, the V gene TRBV11-3; TRBD1 matches at 9 bases. The sequencing here drew on a blood sample, taken at baseline and between days 110 and 120 from a kidney transplant recipient. The sequence derives from a male patient aged 30 to 40 who had COVID-19 and was a kidney transplant recipient. Certain T cells may be donor cells from the graft. The CDR3 DNA sequence: TGTGCCAGCAGCTCCCTCGGACAGGGGCCTAACTATGGCTACACCTTC. Protein: CASSSLGQGPNYGYTF.